This T cell receptor (beta chain) was recorded in a study of T cell responses to AZD1222 COVID-19 vaccine. About the research overall: Second-dose intervals near 4 or 12 weeks were combined.

Some clones are missing from TCRdb's copy, which holds only in-frame ones; the method was immunoSEQ multiplex PCR. This sample carries about 88,000 clones, approximately 88% of them seen once, and the ten largest clones take approximately 3.7%. V dropped 3 bases and J dropped 0 bases, with 14 bases sitting between them. The length of the CDR3 is 16 residues. Germline CDR1 is ENHRY and CDR2 is SYGVKD. The sample in question was peripheral blood, obtained on day 0 of AZD1222 vaccination. This sequence was found in an adult in good health. The chain carries TRBV10-3 and TRBJ1-1; D ambiguous. The chain's CDR3 is CAISEYQGKVNTEAFF. The CDR3 nucleotides read TGTGCCATCAGTGAATACCAAGGGAAAGTGAACACTGAAGCTTTCTTT.